Listed below are T cell receptor beta chains from one sample, sequenced in a study of STAT5B mutations in CD4+ large granular lymphocyte leukemia. Profiled with immunoSEQ multiplex PCR; TCRdb holds only in-frame clones, not every one. The table has fewer than 40,000 clones, less than 85% seen once; the top ten hold 7.1%. Sequencing was carried out using CD4+ T cells from blood buffy coats. The receptor source for this set is a human donor in good health. The CDR3 runs from the conserved cysteine through the conserved F or W. Fields, in order: J gene, V gene, clone size, D gene, CDR3 DNA, CDR3 protein. A D gene is named only where the DNA matches it firmly. Clone size, where shown, is once, few, many, or a class for clones that have expanded.

J gene: TRBJ2-5; V gene: TRBV5-1; clone size: .; D gene: .; CDR3 DNA: TGCGCCAGCAGCTTGGGCCAAGAGACCCAGTACTTC; CDR3 protein: CASSLGQETQYF
J gene: TRBJ2-3; V gene: TRBV6-1; clone size: .; D gene: .; CDR3 DNA: TGTGCCAGCAGTGAAAGGGGGGGACAAACCACAGATACGCAGTATTTT; CDR3 protein: CASSERGGQTTDTQYF
J gene: TRBJ1-2; V gene: TRBV19; clone size: .; D gene: .; CDR3 DNA: TGTGCCAGTAGTATAGCGGTGACGGAAGTCTATGGCTACACCTTC; CDR3 protein: CASSIAVTEVYGYTF
J gene: TRBJ2-5; V gene: TRBV19; clone size: .; D gene: .; CDR3 DNA: TGTGCCAGTACCCCGGGATCGCGGGAGACCCAGTACTTC; CDR3 protein: CASTPGSRETQYF
J gene: TRBJ2-1; V gene: TRBV7-6; clone size: .; D gene: TRBD2; CDR3 DNA: TGTGCCAGCAGCTTCGGACTAGATAATGAGCAGTTCTTC; CDR3 protein: CASSFGLDNEQFF
J gene: TRBJ2-6; V gene: TRBV4-2; clone size: .; D gene: .; CDR3 DNA: TGTGCCAGCAGCCAAGGGACTTCCGGGGCCAACGTCCTGACTTTC; CDR3 protein: CASSQGTSGANVLTF
J gene: TRBJ2-6; V gene: TRBV12-5; clone size: .; D gene: .; CDR3 DNA: TGTGCTAGTGGTTTCGGGCTAGCGTTATCCAACGTCCTGACTTTC; CDR3 protein: CASGFGLALSNVLTF
J gene: TRBJ2-5; V gene: TRBV5-6; clone size: .; D gene: .; CDR3 DNA: TGTGCCAGCAGCTTGGACCATTGGGGGCAAGAGACCCAGTACTTC; CDR3 protein: CASSLDHWGQETQYF
J gene: TRBJ2-1; V gene: TRBV19; clone size: .; D gene: .; CDR3 DNA: TGTGCCAGTAGTTCCTACCCCACAGGGACCTACAATGAGCAGTTCTTC; CDR3 protein: CASSSYPTGTYNEQFF
J gene: TRBJ2-3; V gene: TRBV12-2; clone size: .; D gene: .; CDR3 DNA: TGTGCAAGTCGCCCAGCGAGGCGGAGCTTGACAGATACGCAGTATTTT; CDR3 protein: CASRPARRSLTDTQYF
J gene: TRBJ1-2; V gene: TRBV29-1; clone size: .; D gene: .; CDR3 DNA: TGCAGCGTCAAACAGGGCCCCTATGGCTACACCTTC; CDR3 protein: CSVKQGPYGYTF
J gene: TRBJ2-3; V gene: TRBV6-6; clone size: .; D gene: TRBD2; CDR3 DNA: TGTGCCAGCAGTCTTTCTAGCGGGGGGGCCAGGGATACGCAGTATTTT; CDR3 protein: CASSLSSGGARDTQYF
J gene: TRBJ2-7; V gene: TRBV9; clone size: once; D gene: .; CDR3 DNA: TGTGCCAGCAGCCCTCGGACCGCTCAACGTTACGAGCAGTACTTC; CDR3 protein: CASSPRTAQRYEQYF
J gene: TRBJ1-1; V gene: TRBV7-2; clone size: .; D gene: TRBD1; CDR3 DNA: TGTGCCAGCAGACTCGGACAGGGTTGGAACACTGAAGCTTTCTTT; CDR3 protein: CASRLGQGWNTEAFF
J gene: TRBJ1-6; V gene: TRBV5-8; clone size: .; D gene: .; CDR3 DNA: TGTGCCAGCAGCTCGCCCCCCGGACGGAGCTCCTATAATTCACCCCTCCACTTT; CDR3 protein: CASSSPPGRSSYNSPLHF
J gene: TRBJ2-1; V gene: TRBV11-3; clone size: .; D gene: .; CDR3 DNA: TGTGCCAGCGGCGGAGATGTTAGCGGAACTTACAATGAGCAGTTCTTC; CDR3 protein: CASGGDVSGTYNEQFF
J gene: TRBJ1-1; V gene: TRBV19; clone size: once; D gene: .; CDR3 DNA: TGTGCCAGTAGAGAGGGGTTCAGCACTGAAGCTTTCTTT; CDR3 protein: CASREGFSTEAFF
J gene: TRBJ2-5; V gene: TRBV6-6; clone size: .; D gene: .; CDR3 DNA: TGTGCCAGCAGTTATTTAGAGTATGTCGAGCAAGAGACCCAGTACTTC; CDR3 protein: CASSYLEYVEQETQYF
J gene: TRBJ1-3; V gene: TRBV5-1; clone size: .; D gene: .; CDR3 DNA: TGCGCCAGCAGCCAGCCCATGACGGCCACCTCTGGAAACACCATATATTTT; CDR3 protein: CASSQPMTATSGNTIYF
J gene: TRBJ1-2; V gene: TRBV5-6; clone size: few; D gene: .; CDR3 DNA: TGTGCCAGCAGCTTGACCAGGGAAGGCTACACCTTC; CDR3 protein: CASSLTREGYTF
J gene: TRBJ2-5; V gene: TRBV7-9; clone size: .; D gene: TRBD2; CDR3 DNA: TGTGCCAGCAGCCGTCCCTTGGGACTAGCGGGAGTAGGGGAGACCCAGTACTTC; CDR3 protein: CASSRPLGLAGVGETQYF
J gene: TRBJ2-7; V gene: TRBV18; clone size: .; D gene: .; CDR3 DNA: TGTGCCAGCTCCCCCGGACGGCGCTCCTACGAGCAGTACTTC; CDR3 protein: CASSPGRRSYEQYF
J gene: TRBJ2-3; V gene: TRBV6-6; clone size: .; D gene: .; CDR3 DNA: TGTGCCAGCAGGCTGGGGGTGGGCTCAAATACGCAGTATTTT; CDR3 protein: CASRLGVGSNTQYF
J gene: TRBJ2-2; V gene: TRBV18; clone size: .; D gene: TRBD1; CDR3 DNA: TGTGCCAGCTCACTACGGGACAGGGGATACCACCCGGAGCTGTTTTTT; CDR3 protein: CASSLRDRGYHPELFF
J gene: TRBJ2-6; V gene: TRBV5-1; clone size: .; D gene: TRBD1; CDR3 DNA: TGCGCCAGCAGCAACTTGGGATTCCAGGGGGCGCAAGGGGCCAACGTCCTGACTTTC; CDR3 protein: CASSNLGFQGAQGANVLTF
J gene: TRBJ1-1; V gene: TRBV6-1; clone size: .; D gene: .; CDR3 DNA: TGTGCCAGCAGTGACGCCGGTAGGGGATCCCGGGGGAACACTGAAGCTTTCTTT; CDR3 protein: CASSDAGRGSRGNTEAFF
J gene: TRBJ1-4; V gene: TRBV5-6; clone size: .; D gene: .; CDR3 DNA: TGTGCCAGCAGCTTGGCCGATGGAGGGGTAGAGGAAAAACTGTTTTTT; CDR3 protein: CASSLADGGVEEKLFF
J gene: TRBJ2-2; V gene: TRBV7-3; clone size: .; D gene: TRBD1; CDR3 DNA: TGTGCCAGCAGTCATGGGACAGGGGGTGTCGGGGAGCTGTTTTTT; CDR3 protein: CASSHGTGGVGELFF
J gene: TRBJ2-5; V gene: TRBV11-3; clone size: .; D gene: .; CDR3 DNA: TGTGCCAGCAGCTTGAGCAGGGGTGAAGAGACCCAGTACTTC; CDR3 protein: CASSLSRGEETQYF
J gene: TRBJ1-1; V gene: TRBV5-1; clone size: .; D gene: .; CDR3 DNA: TGCGCCAGCAGCTTAGTCCCAAAGGCCATGAACACTGAAGCTTTCTTT; CDR3 protein: CASSLVPKAMNTEAFF
J gene: TRBJ2-5; V gene: TRBV2; clone size: once; D gene: TRBD2; CDR3 DNA: TGTGCCAGCAGTGAAGGCTTGCTAGCGGGGGCCAACCAAGAGACCCAGTACTTC; CDR3 protein: CASSEGLLAGANQETQYF
J gene: TRBJ2-3; V gene: TRBV6-6; clone size: .; D gene: TRBD1; CDR3 DNA: TGTGCCAGCAGTCTCGGACAGGGGAAAGATACGCAGTATTTT; CDR3 protein: CASSLGQGKDTQYF
J gene: TRBJ1-1; V gene: TRBV4-2; clone size: .; D gene: .; CDR3 DNA: TGTGCCAGCAGCCCTGGAGGGGGAGACACTGAAGCTTTCTTT; CDR3 protein: CASSPGGGDTEAFF
J gene: TRBJ2-7; V gene: TRBV29-1; clone size: .; D gene: .; CDR3 DNA: TGCAGCGCCTACAGTGGCTCGGTCCACGAGCAGTACTTC; CDR3 protein: CSAYSGSVHEQYF
J gene: TRBJ1-2; V gene: TRBV5-1; clone size: .; D gene: .; CDR3 DNA: TGCGCCAGCAGCAACCAGGGTACGAACTATGGCTACACCTTC; CDR3 protein: CASSNQGTNYGYTF
J gene: TRBJ1-3; V gene: TRBV29-1; clone size: once; D gene: .; CDR3 DNA: TGCAGCGTTCTAGGGGGTATCTCTGGAAACACCATATATTTT; CDR3 protein: CSVLGGISGNTIYF
J gene: TRBJ2-1; V gene: TRBV9; clone size: .; D gene: .; CDR3 DNA: TGTGCCAGCAGCCCACAGACAGGCTCCTACAATGAGCAGTTCTTC; CDR3 protein: CASSPQTGSYNEQFF
J gene: TRBJ2-5; V gene: TRBV7-2; clone size: .; D gene: .; CDR3 DNA: TGTGCCAGCAGCTTATTGGGACCGTCTTCGGCGACCCAGTACTTC; CDR3 protein: CASSLLGPSSATQYF
J gene: TRBJ2-5; V gene: TRBV5-5; clone size: .; D gene: .; CDR3 DNA: TGTGCCAGCAGCTTGGGGAAAGAGACCCAGTACTTC; CDR3 protein: CASSLGKETQYF
J gene: TRBJ1-2; V gene: TRBV2; clone size: .; D gene: .; CDR3 DNA: TGTGCCAGCAGTTATCAGCCGTATGGCTACACCTTC; CDR3 protein: CASSYQPYGYTF
J gene: TRBJ1-1; V gene: TRBV9; clone size: once; D gene: .; CDR3 DNA: TGTGCCAGCAGCAACCGGGGGGGGACATACACTGAAGCTTTCTTT; CDR3 protein: CASSNRGGTYTEAFF
J gene: TRBJ1-2; V gene: TRBV2; clone size: few; D gene: .; CDR3 DNA: TGTGCCAGCAGCCGCGACAGTGCCCTTAGGTATGGCTACACCTTC; CDR3 protein: CASSRDSALRYGYTF
J gene: TRBJ2-4; V gene: TRBV25-1; clone size: .; D gene: TRBD1; CDR3 DNA: TGTGCCAGCAGTGGTACAGGGGTAGCCAAAAACATTCAGTACTTC; CDR3 protein: CASSGTGVAKNIQYF
J gene: TRBJ2-2; V gene: TRBV5-1; clone size: .; D gene: .; CDR3 DNA: TGCGCCAGCAGTCAGGAAATGGTAGCCGGGGAGCTGTTTTTT; CDR3 protein: CASSQEMVAGELFF
J gene: TRBJ2-1; V gene: TRBV14; clone size: .; D gene: .; CDR3 DNA: TGTGCCAGCAGCCAATTTATCGAGCAGTTCTTC; CDR3 protein: CASSQFIEQFF
J gene: TRBJ2-1; V gene: TRBV2; clone size: .; D gene: .; CDR3 DNA: TGTGCCAGCAGTCAAGAGCTCCGGACGGGGAATGAGCAGTTCTTC; CDR3 protein: CASSQELRTGNEQFF
J gene: TRBJ2-5; V gene: TRBV5-6; clone size: .; D gene: TRBD1; CDR3 DNA: TGTGCCAGCAGCGGGGGACAGGGGCCGGGGGAGACCCAGTACTTC; CDR3 protein: CASSGGQGPGETQYF
J gene: TRBJ2-7; V gene: TRBV7-9; clone size: .; D gene: .; CDR3 DNA: TGTGCCAGCAGCCGACCTGGTTACTTAGTAGAGCAGTACTTC; CDR3 protein: CASSRPGYLVEQYF
J gene: TRBJ1-5; V gene: TRBV19; clone size: .; D gene: TRBD1; CDR3 DNA: TGTGCCAGTAGTGACACCGGGACAGGGAATCAGCCCCAGCATTTT; CDR3 protein: CASSDTGTGNQPQHF
J gene: TRBJ2-7; V gene: TRBV18; clone size: .; D gene: TRBD2; CDR3 DNA: TGTGCCAGCTCACCAGGCAGCGGGAGCTCCTACGAGCAGTACTTC; CDR3 protein: CASSPGSGSSYEQYF
J gene: TRBJ1-1; V gene: TRBV11-1; clone size: .; D gene: TRBD1; CDR3 DNA: TGTGCCAGCAGCTCCCAGGGGGCACACACTGAAGCTTTCTTT; CDR3 protein: CASSSQGAHTEAFF
J gene: TRBJ1-4; V gene: TRBV9; clone size: .; D gene: TRBD1; CDR3 DNA: TGTGCCAGCAGCATATCGACAGGGGTGGGGGAAAAACTGTTTTTT; CDR3 protein: CASSISTGVGEKLFF
J gene: TRBJ1-1; V gene: TRBV29-1; clone size: .; D gene: TRBD1; CDR3 DNA: TGCAGCGTTTGGACAGGTTTGTACACTGAAGCTTTCTTT; CDR3 protein: CSVWTGLYTEAFF